This T cell receptor (beta chain) came from a study of T cell responses to AZD1222 COVID-19 vaccine. Study conclusions and caveats: Repertoire samples came only from after the peak T cell response.

CDR1 is SGHVS, CDR2 FQNEAQ, per germline. The CDR3 has 11 amino acids. The V and J ends lost 8 bases and 8 bases respectively, with 12 bases between them. Turning to this clone: As yet, its antigen is unknown.

Clones were read by immunoSEQ multiplex PCR, and TCRdb kept only the in-frame ones, dropping some. In the table there are roughly 180,000 clones, about 90% of which are singletons. The rearrangement links TRBV7-8 to TRBJ1-2; D is perhaps TRBD1 (5 bases). The clonotype originates from an adult in good health. The specimen comprised peripheral blood, sampled on day 0 of AZD1222 vaccination. CDR3: CASGAGKGYTF. The CDR3 DNA follows: TGTGCCAGCGGGGCAGGGAAGGGCTACACCTTC.